These 25 T cell receptor beta chains were all obtained from the same sample, sequenced in a study of blood T cell repertoires in COVID-19. The data were produced by immunoSEQ multiplex PCR, yet TCRdb's version contains in-frame clones alone and is incomplete. The data show more than 200,000 clones, around nine tenths seen once. The sample was peripheral blood. The receptors were sampled from a woman aged 55 to 70 with acute or convalescent COVID-19.

CDR3 in DNA: TGTGCCAGCAGTTACAGAGGGGGCGATGGCTACACCTTC. Translating it yields CASSYRGGDGYTF. V usage is TRBV6-2 or TRBV6-3 and J usage is TRBJ1-2; TRBD1 aligns across 7 bases. V dropped 2 bases and J dropped 6; count of bases not matched to a gene: 3. Germline V gives CDR1 MNHEY, CDR2 SVGEGT. The CDR3 is 13 residues long.

Turning to this clone: The same CDR3 arises from other DNA sequences in this sample as well. The chain couples TRBV11-2 to TRBJ2-1; D unclear. The V and J ends lost 5 bases and 7 bases respectively, with 9 bases between them. Germline CDR1 is SGHAT and CDR2 is FQNNGV. The CDR3 is made up of 12 amino acids. The CDR3 DNA sequence: TGTGCCAGCAGCCGTAGTCGGAATGAGCAGTTCTTC. Protein: CASSRSRNEQFF.

The genes are TRBV7-2 and TRBJ1-5; D perhaps matches TRBD1 (5 bases). The germline V gene has CDR1 SGHTA and CDR2 FQGNSA. V was clipped by 5 bases and J by 0 bases, with 14 bases between them. This CDR3 has 16 amino acids. CDR3 residues: CASSNAWGSSNQPQHF. In DNA form, the CDR3 reads TGTGCCAGCAGCAACGCGTGGGGCTCTAGCAATCAGCCCCAGCATTTT.

This clone was counted between two and nine times. This chain connects TRBV19 to TRBJ1-2; D possibly corresponds to TRBD1 (5 bases). The CDR3 is 14 residues long. Looked up from germline, CDR1 is LNHDA and CDR2 is SQIVND (reference sequence). Between the trimmed V and J ends, which lost 2 bases and 5 bases, there was a span of 12 bases. Here the CDR3 DNA reads TGTGCCAGTAGTATACTCCAGGGTGAATATGGCTACACCTTC. Translation: CASSILQGEYGYTF.

The rearrangement uses TRBV7-8 and TRBJ2-3, with TRBD2 as a possible D gene (6 bases). Between the trimmed V and J ends, which lost 1 base and 0 bases, there was a span of 11 bases. The length of the CDR3 is 16 residues. Looked up from germline, CDR1 is SGHVS and CDR2 is FQNEAQ. The CDR3 DNA sequence: TGTGCCAGCAGCTTAGTTAGCGGTCTGAGCACAGATACGCAGTATTTT. Translated: CASSLVSGLSTDTQYF.

V usage is TRBV14 and J usage is TRBJ2-3; D call uncertain. The CDR3 length is 16 residues. Germline CDR1 is SGHDN and CDR2 is FVKESK. V dropped 0 bases and J dropped 0 bases, with 10 bases sitting between them. Here the CDR3 reads CASSQDEAWSTDTQYF. The DNA for the CDR3 is TGTGCCAGCAGCCAAGATGAGGCGTGGAGCACAGATACGCAGTATTTT.

The chain uses TRBV30 and TRBJ1-5; TRBD1 agrees at 9 bases. The CDR3 spans 14 residues. After removal of 5 bases from V and 2 bases from J, the junction contained 4 bases not matched to a gene. Germline CDR1 reads GTSNPN; CDR2 reads SVGIG (reference sequence). CDR3: CAWGGQGRNQPQHF. The CDR3 DNA is TGTGCCTGGGGAGGACAGGGGCGCAATCAGCCCCAGCATTTT.

This clone has just a few counts. The rearrangement links TRBV15 to TRBJ2-5; D is undetermined. Germline V gene sequence: CDR1 LNHNV, CDR2 YYDKDF (reference sequence). V lost 3 bases, J lost 4 bases, and 12 bases lay in between. CDR3 length: 14 amino acids. This CDR3 reads CATSSQAPSETQYF. The CDR3 nucleotides are TGTGCCACCAGCAGTCAGGCTCCCTCAGAGACCCAGTACTTC.

V gene TRBV10-1 combines with J gene TRBJ1-1; a weak D match, TRBD1 (5 bases). Trimming took 2 bases from V and 5 from J, leaving 9 bases between them. From germline, CDR1 is WNHNN and CDR2 SYGVQD (reference sequence). CDR3 size: 13 residues. CDR3 in amino acids: CASSELRVTEAFF. In nucleotides, the CDR3 is TGCGCCAGCAGTGAGCTCAGGGTGACTGAAGCTTTCTTT.

In its sample, this clone was seen once. The V and J genes are TRBV6-6 and TRBJ1-1, with TRBD1 as a possible D gene (5 bases). The germline CDR1 and CDR2 sequences are MNHNY and SVGAGI (reference sequence). This CDR3 comprises 13 residues. Trimming pared 7 bases from V and 8 bases from J, leaving 17 bases between. The CDR3 DNA sequence: TGTGCCAGCACCGAACGGATGGGGCTAGAAGCTTTCTTT. Amino acid sequence: CASTERMGLEAFF.

This rearrangement joins TRBV7-2 to TRBJ2-7; 9 bases map to TRBD1. J was trimmed by 3 bases and V by 3 bases; bases with no gene match: 3. Germline CDR1 SGHTA, CDR2 FQGNSA. The CDR3 has 14 amino acids. The CDR3 nucleotides are TGTGCCAGCAGCTTGGGACAGGGAATCTACGAGCAGTACTTC. Translating gives CASSLGQGIYEQYF.

V usage is TRBV6-5 and J usage is TRBJ2-1; 10 nucleotides line up with TRBD1. The CDR3 loop spans 15 amino acids. V shed 7 bases and J 0 bases; nucleotides not matched to a gene: 3. Germline assignment: CDR1 MNHEY and CDR2 SVGAGI. CDR3 nucleotides: TGTGCCAGCACGCGGGACAGGGGCTCCTACAATGAGCAGTTCTTC. Translating it yields CASTRDRGSYNEQFF.

This clone was seen a few times. The chain carries TRBV5-8 and TRBJ2-1, with 8 bases fitting TRBD1. The CDR3 runs 13 residues. CDR1 SGHTS and CDR2 YDEGEE come from the germline V gene. Losses at the gene ends were 4 bases for V and 8 bases for J; bases not matched to a gene: 5. This chain's CDR3 is CASSNAQGDEQFF. The CDR3 DNA reads TGTGCCAGCAGCAACGCACAGGGGGATGAGCAGTTCTTC.

In its sample, this clone was seen once. The CDR3 sequence is CASSLEITGGNTEAFF. The CDR3, as DNA: TGCGCCAGCAGCTTGGAGATTACCGGGGGGAACACTGAAGCTTTCTTT. The V and J genes are TRBV5-1 and TRBJ1-1; a possible D gene is TRBD1 (5 bases). Per germline, CDR1 SGHRS and CDR2 YFSETQ. The CDR3 is made up of 16 amino acids. Trimming took 0 bases from V and 1 from J, leaving 13 bases between them.

The CDR3 DNA sequence: TGTGCCAGCAGCCCGACTAGCGGGTATCGCCACGAGCAGTACTTC. It is translated as CASSPTSGYRHEQYF. This chain links TRBV13 with TRBJ2-7; 10 nucleotides match TRBD2. The trim removed 5 bases at V and 5 bases at J, leaving 9 bases unmatched. The germline gives CDR1 PRHDT, CDR2 FYEKMQ (reference sequence). This CDR3 has 15 residues.

This clone was counted a single time. The J gene is TRBJ2-1, the V gene TRBV29-1; TRBD2 aligns across 11 bases. The ends lost 0 bases at V and 0 bases at J; junction bases unmatched: 16. The CDR3 consists of 21 residues. Germline CDR1 and CDR2: SQVTM and ANQGSEA. CDR3 residues: CSVEDQWSTSGTYSSYNEQFF. The CDR3, as DNA: TGCAGCGTTGAAGATCAATGGTCGACTAGCGGGACCTACAGCTCCTACAATGAGCAGTTCTTC.

This rearrangement joins TRBV6-5 to TRBJ1-2, with D perhaps TRBD1 (6 bases). Germline V gives CDR1 MNHEY, CDR2 SVGAGI. Trimming took off 0 bases at V and 6 bases at J, with 14 bases between the two ends. CDR3 size: 15 residues. CDR3 residues: CASSYSSPAGDGYTF. CDR3 DNA sequence: TGTGCCAGCAGTTACTCGTCCCCGGCAGGGGATGGCTACACCTTC.

This sequence joins TRBV30 and TRBJ2-5, with 11 bases fitting TRBD1. The CDR3 has 15 amino acids. Germline CDR1 GTSNPN, CDR2 SVGIG (reference sequence). Trimming took 7 bases from V and 4 from J; bases not matched to a gene: 11. Written as DNA, the CDR3 is TGTGCCTTCGACCCGGACAGGGGGCAGGCAGAGACCCAGTACTTC. Encoded protein: CAFDPDRGQAETQYF.

The rearrangement links TRBV7-9 to TRBJ2-7, with 8 bases identical to TRBD2. Trimming took 3 bases from V and 3 from J; bases not matched to a gene: 4. The CDR3 has 14 amino acids. The germline gives CDR1 SEHNR, CDR2 FQNEAQ (reference sequence). The CDR3 protein is CASSLREAFYEQYF. In nucleotides, the CDR3 is TGTGCCAGCAGCTTGCGGGAGGCGTTCTACGAGCAGTACTTC.

DNA of the CDR3: TGTGCCAGCAGTTTAGGGGGCTGGGGTTCACCCCTCCACTTT. This encodes CASSLGGWGSPLHF. The gene calls are TRBV6-5 and TRBJ1-6; TRBD1 matches at 7 bases. Losses at the gene ends were 4 bases for V and 9 bases for J; bases not matched to a gene: 6. CDR3 size: 14 residues. The germline V gene has CDR1 MNHEY and CDR2 SVGAGI.

The rearrangement joins TRBV30 to TRBJ1-4; D call uncertain. Germline V gene lookup returns CDR1 GTSNPN and CDR2 SVGIG (reference sequence). V lost 4 bases and J lost 6, with 9 bases in between. The CDR3 length is 12 residues. The DNA for the CDR3 is TGTGCCTGGAACGGGGTATATGAAAAACTGTTTTTT. Protein: CAWNGVYEKLFF.

This chain joins TRBV7-2 and TRBJ2-1, with TRBD2 identical over 9 bases. This CDR3 has 15 residues. Unmatched junction bases numbered 11, after V lost 5 bases and J lost 9 bases. The V gene's germline CDR1 is SGHTA and CDR2 FQGNSA. CDR3 in amino acids: CASSLPGGRAVEQFF. CDR3 nucleotide sequence: TGTGCCAGCAGCCTACCGGGCGGGAGGGCTGTTGAGCAGTTCTTC.

This chain uses TRBV7-2 with TRBJ2-3; 8 bases align to TRBD2. The length of the CDR3 is 15 residues. CDR1 is SGHTA and CDR2 is FQGNSA in the germline V gene. The trim removed 1 base at V and 4 bases at J, leaving 4 bases unmatched. The DNA for the CDR3 is TGTGCCAGCAGCTTAGAGCGGGGGCTCGCAGATACGCAGTATTTT. Translated, it gives CASSLERGLADTQYF. Supplemented by reference TRBV7-2 and TRBJ2-3, the full variable domain reads GAGVSQSPSNKVTEKGKDVELRCDPISGHTALYWYRQSLGQGLEFLIYFQGNSAPDKSGLPSDRFSAERTGGSVSTLTIQRTQQEDSAVYLCASSLERGLADTQYFGPGTRLTVL.

This chain connects TRBV18 to TRBJ1-1; 8 bases are shared with TRBD1. The CDR3 totals 15 residues. CDR1 is KGHSH and CDR2 is LQKENI in the germline V gene. Losses at the gene ends were 3 bases for V and 6 bases for J; bases not matched to a gene: 9. The CDR3 loop is CASSPDDRGWAEAFF. CDR3 in DNA: TGTGCCAGCTCACCGGACGACAGGGGATGGGCTGAAGCTTTCTTT.

V usage is TRBV9 and J usage is TRBJ2-1; 8 nucleotides align to TRBD2. The ends lost 0 bases at V and 8 bases at J; junction bases unmatched: 7. The V gene's germline CDR1 is SGDLS and CDR2 YYNGEE. The CDR3 is made up of 15 amino acids. The CDR3 coding sequence is TGTGCCAGCAGCGTAGATCTGAGCGGGAGCTATGAGCAGTTCTTC. Amino acids: CASSVDLSGSYEQFF. Full variable domain (missing parts from reference TRBV9 and TRBJ2-1): DSGVTQTPKHLITATGQRVTLRCSPRSGDLSVYWYQQSLDQGLQFLIQYYNGEERAKGNILERFSAQQFPDLHSELNLSSLELGDSALYFCASSVDLSGSYEQFFGPGTRLTVL.